This T cell receptor beta chain was found in a study of T-cell reconstitution after alpha-beta-depleted transplantation in children (dated by TCRdb to the mid-2010s). Broadly, across the study: Using TCR repertoire profiling, the study quantitatively followed how T-cell immune reconstitution unfolded in children after TCRalphabeta/CD19-depleted allogeneic hematopoietic cell transplantation.

On this clonotype itself: It lacks a known antigen. Base qualities are not at hand, and no much larger clone is one base apart.

Receptors were amplified or captured by PCR. The run used an Illumina HiSeq 2500. TCR libraries were prepared with molecular barcoding, using unique molecular identifiers to normalize TCRbeta repertoire quantification. Using fastp trimming at Q25 and MiXCR clonotype assembly, TCRdb reanalyzed the public sequencing data and kept in-frame beta chains. Merged by CDR3 protein, the rows form single entries marked with the most common genes and DNA. For this sample the table gives 200,000 to 250,000 distinct CDR3 sequences, of which approximately 8% were detected only once. The biggest ten clones account for roughly 5.8% of the sample. Per the publication, the treatment or condition label means: allogeneic hematopoietic cell transplantation with graft depleted of TCRalphabeta T cells and CD19 B cells. The children who served as transplant recipients had been given grafts of TCRalphabeta/CD19-depleted allogeneic hematopoietic cells.

The germline V gene encodes CDR1 MNHEY and CDR2 SMNVEV (reference sequence). V is trimmed back by 5 bases and J by 7 bases, and the junction contains 4 bases that no gene match accounts for. From the cysteine up to the phenylalanine, the CDR3 has a length of 12 residues. Just the 36-base CDR3 DNA is kept, in frame starting at base 1. General study outcomes and caveats: In some patients, high TCRbeta diversity at day 60 was attributed to recipient T cells and intrathymic progenitors that had survived conditioning. Hyperexpanded clone frequencies declined over subsequent months; after one year, T-cell counts and TCRbeta diversity were mostly attributed to newly produced T cells. The apparently early alphabetaT-cell count recovery about two months after transplant was reportedly dependent on only several hundred rapidly expanded clones derived from non-depleted graft cells.

The sequencing here drew on PBMCs, mostly from graft donor cells, taken 180 days after TCRalphabeta/CD19-depleted stem cell transplant. The chain is made from TRBV27 and TRBJ1-1, and 7 junctional nucleotides match TRBD1. The sequence was obtained from a male patient under 18 who had a stem cell transplant for acute lymphoblastic leukemia, so the T cells may come from the graft donor. Here the CDR3 is given as CASSANRGEAFF. The nucleotides read TGTGCCAGCAGTGCGAACAGGGGTGAAGCTTTCTTT.